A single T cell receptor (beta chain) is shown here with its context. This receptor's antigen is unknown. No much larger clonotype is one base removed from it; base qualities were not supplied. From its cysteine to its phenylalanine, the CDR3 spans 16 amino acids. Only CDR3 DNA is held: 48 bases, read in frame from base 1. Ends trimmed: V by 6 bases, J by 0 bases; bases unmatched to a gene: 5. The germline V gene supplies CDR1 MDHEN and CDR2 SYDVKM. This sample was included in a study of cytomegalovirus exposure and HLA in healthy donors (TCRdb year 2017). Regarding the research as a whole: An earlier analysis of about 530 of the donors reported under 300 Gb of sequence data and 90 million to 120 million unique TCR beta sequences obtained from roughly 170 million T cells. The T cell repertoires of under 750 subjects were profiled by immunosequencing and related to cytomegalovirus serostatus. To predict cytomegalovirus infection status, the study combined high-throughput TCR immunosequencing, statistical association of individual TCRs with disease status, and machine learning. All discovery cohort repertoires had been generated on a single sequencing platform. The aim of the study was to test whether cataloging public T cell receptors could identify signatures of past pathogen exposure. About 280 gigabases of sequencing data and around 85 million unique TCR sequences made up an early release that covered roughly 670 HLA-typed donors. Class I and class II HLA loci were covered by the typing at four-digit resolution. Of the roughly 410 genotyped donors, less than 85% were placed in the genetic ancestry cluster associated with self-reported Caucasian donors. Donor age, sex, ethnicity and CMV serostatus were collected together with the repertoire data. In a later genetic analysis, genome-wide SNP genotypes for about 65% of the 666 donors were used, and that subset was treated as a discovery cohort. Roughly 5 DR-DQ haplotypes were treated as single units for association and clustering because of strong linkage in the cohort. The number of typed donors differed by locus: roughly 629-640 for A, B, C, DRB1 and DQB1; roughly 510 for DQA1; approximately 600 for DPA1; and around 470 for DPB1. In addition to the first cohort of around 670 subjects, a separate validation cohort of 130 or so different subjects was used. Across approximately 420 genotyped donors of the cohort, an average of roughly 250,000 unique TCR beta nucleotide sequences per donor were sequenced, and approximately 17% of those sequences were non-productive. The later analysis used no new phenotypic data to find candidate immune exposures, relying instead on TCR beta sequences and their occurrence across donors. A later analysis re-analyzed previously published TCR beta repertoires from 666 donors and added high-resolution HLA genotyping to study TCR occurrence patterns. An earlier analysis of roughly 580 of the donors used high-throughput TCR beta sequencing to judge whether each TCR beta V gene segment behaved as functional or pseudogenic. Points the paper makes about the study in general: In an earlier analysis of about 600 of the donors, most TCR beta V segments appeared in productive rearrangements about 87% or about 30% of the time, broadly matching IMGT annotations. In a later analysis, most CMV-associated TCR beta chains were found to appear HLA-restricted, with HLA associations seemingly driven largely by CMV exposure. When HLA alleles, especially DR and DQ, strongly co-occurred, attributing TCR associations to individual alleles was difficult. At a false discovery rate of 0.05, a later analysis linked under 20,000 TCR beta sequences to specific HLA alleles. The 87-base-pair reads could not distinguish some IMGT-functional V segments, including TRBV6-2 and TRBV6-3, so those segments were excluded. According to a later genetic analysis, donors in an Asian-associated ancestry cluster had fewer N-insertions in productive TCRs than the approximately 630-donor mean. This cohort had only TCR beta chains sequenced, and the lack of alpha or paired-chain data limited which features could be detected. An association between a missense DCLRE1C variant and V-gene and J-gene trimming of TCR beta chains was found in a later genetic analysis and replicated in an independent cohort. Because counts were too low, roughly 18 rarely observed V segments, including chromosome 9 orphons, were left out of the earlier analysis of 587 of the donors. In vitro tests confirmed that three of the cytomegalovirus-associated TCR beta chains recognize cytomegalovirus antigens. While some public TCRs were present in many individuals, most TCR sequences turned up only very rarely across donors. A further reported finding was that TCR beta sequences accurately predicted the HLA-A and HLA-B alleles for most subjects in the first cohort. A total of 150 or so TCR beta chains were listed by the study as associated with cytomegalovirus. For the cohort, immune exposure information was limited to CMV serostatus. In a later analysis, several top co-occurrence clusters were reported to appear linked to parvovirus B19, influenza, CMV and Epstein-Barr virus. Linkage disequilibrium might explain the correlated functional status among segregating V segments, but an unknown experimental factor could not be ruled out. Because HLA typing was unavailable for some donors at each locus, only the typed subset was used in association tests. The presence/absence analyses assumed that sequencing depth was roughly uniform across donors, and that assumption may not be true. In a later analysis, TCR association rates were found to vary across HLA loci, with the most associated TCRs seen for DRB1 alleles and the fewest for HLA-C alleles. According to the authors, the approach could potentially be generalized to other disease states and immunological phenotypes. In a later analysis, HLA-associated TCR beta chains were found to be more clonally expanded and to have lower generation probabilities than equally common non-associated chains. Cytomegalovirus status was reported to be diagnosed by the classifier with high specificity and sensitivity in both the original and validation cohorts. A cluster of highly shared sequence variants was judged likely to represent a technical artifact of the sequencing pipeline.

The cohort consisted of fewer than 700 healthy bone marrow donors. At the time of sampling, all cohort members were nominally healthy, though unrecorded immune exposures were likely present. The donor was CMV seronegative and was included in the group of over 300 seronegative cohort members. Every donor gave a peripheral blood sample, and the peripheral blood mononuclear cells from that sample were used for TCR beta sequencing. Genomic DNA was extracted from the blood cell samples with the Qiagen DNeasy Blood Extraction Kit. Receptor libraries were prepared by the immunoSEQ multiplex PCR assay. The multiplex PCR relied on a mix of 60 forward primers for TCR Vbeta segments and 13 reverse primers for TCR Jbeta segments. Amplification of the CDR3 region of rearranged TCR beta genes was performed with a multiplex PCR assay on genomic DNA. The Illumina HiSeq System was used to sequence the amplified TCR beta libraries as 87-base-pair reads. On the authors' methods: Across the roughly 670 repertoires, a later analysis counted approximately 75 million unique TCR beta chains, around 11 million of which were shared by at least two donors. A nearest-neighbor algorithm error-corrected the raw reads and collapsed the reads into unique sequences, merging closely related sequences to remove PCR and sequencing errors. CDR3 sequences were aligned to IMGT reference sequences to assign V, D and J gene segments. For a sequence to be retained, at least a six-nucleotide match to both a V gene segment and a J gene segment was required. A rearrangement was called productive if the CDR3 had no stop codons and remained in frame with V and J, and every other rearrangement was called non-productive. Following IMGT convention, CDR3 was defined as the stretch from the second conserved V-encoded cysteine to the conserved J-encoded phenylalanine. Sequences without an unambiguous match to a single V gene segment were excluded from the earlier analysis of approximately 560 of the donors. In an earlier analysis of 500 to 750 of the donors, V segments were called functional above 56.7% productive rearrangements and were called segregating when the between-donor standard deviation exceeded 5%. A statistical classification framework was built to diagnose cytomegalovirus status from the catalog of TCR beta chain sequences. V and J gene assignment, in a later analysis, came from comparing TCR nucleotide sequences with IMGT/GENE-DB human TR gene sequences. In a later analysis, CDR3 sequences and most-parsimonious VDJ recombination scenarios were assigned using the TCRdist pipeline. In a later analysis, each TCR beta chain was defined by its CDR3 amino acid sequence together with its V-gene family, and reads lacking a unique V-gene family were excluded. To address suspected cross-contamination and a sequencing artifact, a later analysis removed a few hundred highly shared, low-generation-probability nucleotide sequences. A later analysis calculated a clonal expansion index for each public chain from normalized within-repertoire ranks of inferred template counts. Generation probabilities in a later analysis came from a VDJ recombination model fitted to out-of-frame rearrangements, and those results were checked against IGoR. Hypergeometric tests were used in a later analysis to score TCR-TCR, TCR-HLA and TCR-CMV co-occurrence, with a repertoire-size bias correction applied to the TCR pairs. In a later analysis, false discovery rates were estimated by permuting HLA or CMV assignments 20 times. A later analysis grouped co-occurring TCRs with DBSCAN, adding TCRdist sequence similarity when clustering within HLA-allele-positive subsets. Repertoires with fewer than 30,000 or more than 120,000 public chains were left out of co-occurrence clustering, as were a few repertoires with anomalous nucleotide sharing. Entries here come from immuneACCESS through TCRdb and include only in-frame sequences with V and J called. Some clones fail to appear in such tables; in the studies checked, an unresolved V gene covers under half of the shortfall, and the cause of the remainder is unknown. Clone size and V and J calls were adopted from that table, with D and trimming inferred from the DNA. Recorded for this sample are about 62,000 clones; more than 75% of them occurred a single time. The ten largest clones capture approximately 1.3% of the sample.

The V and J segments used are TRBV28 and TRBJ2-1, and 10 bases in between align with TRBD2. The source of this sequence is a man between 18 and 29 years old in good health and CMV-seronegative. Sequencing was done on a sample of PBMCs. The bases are TGTGCCAGCAGGCGGACTAGCGGAAGCTCCTACAATGAGCAGTTCTTC. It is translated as CASRRTSGSSYNEQFF.